A selection of T cell receptor beta chains follows, all from one sample in a study of siplizumab effects on memory and regulatory T cells. The repertoire was sequenced with immunoSEQ multiplex PCR; TCRdb's copy has only in-frame clones and lacks some. The sample lists 95,000 to 100,000 clones, 92% occurring once. Sequencing input: non-Treg CD4+ T cells sorted from blood. These receptors all come from a human donor in good health. Both conserved end residues are trimmed from each CDR3. Each record gives: clone size, J gene, V gene, CDR3 protein. Size tells how often a clone was seen (once, few, many) or the class of an expanded clone, and some rows leave it out.

abundance: -
j_gene: TRBJ2-7
v_gene: TRBV30
CDR3aa: AWRGLAGPYEQY

abundance: once
j_gene: TRBJ2-7
v_gene: TRBV6-5
CDR3aa: ASGRDEQY

abundance: -
j_gene: TRBJ1-3
v_gene: TRBV7-2
CDR3aa: ASSFRESSGNTIY

abundance: -
j_gene: TRBJ1-4
v_gene: TRBV19
CDR3aa: ASSSRDGTNEKLF

abundance: -
j_gene: TRBJ1-1
v_gene: TRBV30
CDR3aa: AGQGQGVAF

abundance: -
j_gene: TRBJ2-1
v_gene: TRBV5-4
CDR3aa: ASSRPGIEGEQF

abundance: -
j_gene: TRBJ2-7
v_gene: TRBV7-9
CDR3aa: ASSLARFEQY

abundance: once
j_gene: TRBJ2-7
v_gene: TRBV6-6
CDR3aa: ASTPGQGLGEQY

abundance: -
j_gene: TRBJ2-1
v_gene: TRBV5-6
CDR3aa: ASSLFPSSYNEQF

abundance: once
j_gene: TRBJ2-1
v_gene: TRBV5-8
CDR3aa: ASSLKVTGKSGVYNEQF

abundance: -
j_gene: TRBJ2-5
v_gene: TRBV7-6
CDR3aa: ASSLNGETQY

abundance: -
j_gene: TRBJ1-5
v_gene: TRBV7-9
CDR3aa: ASSPGSNGGGVGNQPQH

abundance: -
j_gene: TRBJ1-5
v_gene: TRBV2
CDR3aa: ASSLQGAGQPQH

abundance: -
j_gene: TRBJ1-1
v_gene: TRBV6-5
CDR3aa: ASSWTEGTEAF

abundance: -
j_gene: TRBJ2-3
v_gene: TRBV7-9
CDR3aa: ASPTGDSRLSDTQY

abundance: -
j_gene: TRBJ2-1
v_gene: TRBV29-1
CDR3aa: SVEDFPRTSGSGEQF

abundance: -
j_gene: TRBJ1-1
v_gene: TRBV11-2
CDR3aa: ASSLNPIRGEAF

abundance: -
j_gene: TRBJ2-1
v_gene: TRBV10-2
CDR3aa: ASSEGTRLNEQF

abundance: -
j_gene: TRBJ2-1
v_gene: TRBV29-1
CDR3aa: SVRLAGAGGNEQF

abundance: -
j_gene: TRBJ1-3
v_gene: TRBV7-9
CDR3aa: ASSLLPGTGNTIY

abundance: -
j_gene: TRBJ2-1
v_gene: TRBV18
CDR3aa: ASSPNAGGVSGEQF

abundance: -
j_gene: TRBJ2-1
v_gene: TRBV11-2
CDR3aa: ASSLVPGTGGNEQF

abundance: once
j_gene: TRBJ2-5
v_gene: TRBV4-3
CDR3aa: ASSQTTSAQETQY

abundance: -
j_gene: TRBJ2-6
v_gene: TRBV4-3
CDR3aa: ASSLGRVGANVLT

abundance: -
j_gene: TRBJ1-2
v_gene: TRBV28
CDR3aa: ASGTGLNYGYT

abundance: -
j_gene: TRBJ1-5
v_gene: TRBV7-8
CDR3aa: ASSGGQGGYGIGNQPQH

abundance: -
j_gene: TRBJ1-1
v_gene: TRBV6-6
CDR3aa: ASSYKGTEAF

abundance: -
j_gene: TRBJ2-7
v_gene: TRBV25-1
CDR3aa: ASSHDEQY

abundance: -
j_gene: TRBJ2-4
v_gene: TRBV5-4
CDR3aa: ASSPEPGQGAWGKNIQY

abundance: -
j_gene: TRBJ1-2
v_gene: TRBV5-1
CDR3aa: ASSTGTGASGYT

abundance: once
j_gene: TRBJ2-7
v_gene: TRBV27
CDR3aa: ASSHPGQGREQY

abundance: once
j_gene: TRBJ2-7
v_gene: TRBV27
CDR3aa: ASSSDLKVPYEQY

abundance: -
j_gene: TRBJ1-3
v_gene: TRBV9
CDR3aa: ASSPGLTSGNTIY

abundance: -
j_gene: TRBJ1-3
v_gene: TRBV9
CDR3aa: ASSPDPSGNTIY

abundance: -
j_gene: -
v_gene: TRBV11-1
CDR3aa: ASSLFPAGGGTGELF

abundance: -
j_gene: TRBJ2-5
v_gene: TRBV5-1
CDR3aa: ASSPSRGVAGEETQY

abundance: -
j_gene: TRBJ2-1
v_gene: TRBV7-3
CDR3aa: ASSLGLAGGEQF

abundance: -
j_gene: TRBJ2-1
v_gene: TRBV9
CDR3aa: ASSASSGRTSYNEQF

abundance: -
j_gene: TRBJ1-2
v_gene: TRBV5-8
CDR3aa: ASSLGRTVNYGYT

abundance: -
j_gene: TRBJ1-2
v_gene: TRBV5-6
CDR3aa: ASSTSSLLYGYT

abundance: -
j_gene: TRBJ2-2
v_gene: TRBV4-2
CDR3aa: ASSQRSPGNTGELF

abundance: once
j_gene: TRBJ1-2
v_gene: TRBV7-6
CDR3aa: ASSAGRQHGYT